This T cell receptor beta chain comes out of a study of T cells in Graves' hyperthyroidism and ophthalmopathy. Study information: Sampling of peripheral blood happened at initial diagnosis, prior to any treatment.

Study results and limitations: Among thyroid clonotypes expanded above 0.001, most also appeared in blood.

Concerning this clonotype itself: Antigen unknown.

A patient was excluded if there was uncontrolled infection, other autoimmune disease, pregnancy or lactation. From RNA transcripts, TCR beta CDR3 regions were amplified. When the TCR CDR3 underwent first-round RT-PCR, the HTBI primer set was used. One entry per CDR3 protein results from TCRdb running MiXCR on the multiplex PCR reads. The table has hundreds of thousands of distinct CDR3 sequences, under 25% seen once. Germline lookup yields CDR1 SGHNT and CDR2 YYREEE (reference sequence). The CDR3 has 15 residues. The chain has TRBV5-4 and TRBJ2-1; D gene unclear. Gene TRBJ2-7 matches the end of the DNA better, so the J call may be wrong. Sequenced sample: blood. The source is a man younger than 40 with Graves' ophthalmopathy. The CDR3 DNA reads TGTGCCAGCAGCTTCGCACACACGGGCCCCTCTGAGCAGTACTTC. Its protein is CASSFAHTGPSEQYF.